Shown below are 24 T cell receptor beta chains from a single sample sequenced in a study of blood T cells in healthy people across ages. It was with a sample-barcoded 5' primer and a J-beta primer mix that a second PCR of roughly 6 to 12 cycles was run. TCRdb reprocessed the 5' RACE reads with MiXCR, giving one entry per CDR3 protein. Of some 760,000 distinct CDR3 sequences listed, 20% to 30% are singletons. These records were also assigned to another study, of T cells of mothers and their children.

The sequenced material came from blood. The receptors shown here come from a boy between 10 and 17 years old in good health.

The chain employs TRBV7-2 and TRBJ1-5; D is unclear. V lost 1 base and J 3 bases, leaving 7 bases between the germline ends. The CDR3 runs 14 residues. Per germline, CDR1 SGHTA and CDR2 FQGNSA. CDR3 coding DNA: TGTGCCAGCAGCTTAGTCCAGCTCAATCAGCCCCAGCATTTT. Its translation is CASSLVQLNQPQHF.

This clonotype showed up just a few times. The rearrangement uses TRBV20-1 and TRBJ1-1, with no clear D. CDR1 is DFQATT, CDR2 SNEGSKA, per germline (reference sequence). V lost 6 bases, J lost 0 bases, and 11 bases lay in between. There are 13 residues in the CDR3. Written as DNA, the CDR3 is TGCAGTGCCGGTGGAGGAGTGAACACTGAAGCTTTCTTT. Protein: CSAGGGVNTEAFF.

The CDR3, as DNA: TGTGCCAGCCAGGCCCCCGGACTAGCGGGGGCCTACGAGCAGTACTTC. Its protein product is CASQAPGLAGAYEQYF. The V and J genes are TRBV28 and TRBJ2-7, with 13 bases fitting TRBD2. This CDR3 comprises 16 residues. J lost 2 bases, V lost 8 bases, and 9 bases had no gene match. Germline-derived CDR1 and CDR2 are MDHEN and SYDVKM. Variable domain in full (rest from reference TRBV28 and TRBJ2-7): DVKVTQSSRYLVKRTGEKVFLECVQDMDHENMFWYRQDPGLGLRLIYFSYDVKMKEKGDIPEGYSVSREKKERFSLILESASTNQTSMYLCASQAPGLAGAYEQYFGPGTRLTVT.

J is TRBJ2-3 and V is TRBV29-1; no firm D call. Deletions cut 2 bases from V and 4 bases from J, with 13 bases between. This CDR3 has 14 residues. The germline V gene has CDR1 SQVTM and CDR2 ANQGSEA. CDR3 nucleotides: TGCAGCGTTGAACTAGGAGACGGCTCAGATACGCAGTATTTT. Its translation: CSVELGDGSDTQYF.

CDR3 sequence: CASSLLQGARDTQYF. CDR3 coding DNA: TGCGCCAGCAGCTTGCTCCAGGGGGCGAGGGATACGCAGTATTTT. The V call is TRBV5-1, the J call TRBJ2-3, with 8 bases identical to TRBD1. CDR1 and CDR2 from the germline V gene are SGHRS and YFSETQ. V shed 1 base and J 6 bases; nucleotides not matched to a gene: 7. The CDR3 is 15 residues long.

The V call is TRBV7-6, the J call TRBJ2-5, with 9 bases lining up with TRBD2. The CDR3 totals 17 residues. Trimming removed 2 bases from V and 5 bases from J; junction bases left unmatched: 12. The germline V gene has CDR1 SGHVS and CDR2 FNYEAQ. CDR3 residues: CASSLLVSGSIRETQYF. DNA for the CDR3: TGTGCCAGCAGCTTATTGGTTAGCGGGAGTATTAGGGAGACCCAGTACTTC.

This clonotype was recorded many times. V usage is TRBV10-3 and J usage is TRBJ2-5, with a possible D match to TRBD1 (6 bases). The germline V gene has CDR1 ENHRY and CDR2 SYGVKD. CDR3 length equals 12 residues. V dropped 3 bases and J dropped 5 bases, with 7 bases sitting between them. The CDR3 region is CAISERGETQYF. CDR3 DNA: TGTGCCATCAGTGAAAGGGGGGAGACCCAGTACTTC.

This clonotype was picked up a small number of times. The chain links TRBV29-1 to TRBJ2-1; 8 bases fit TRBD1. Trimming at V came to 4 bases and at J to 0 bases, leaving 5 bases not matched to a gene. This CDR3 is 15 amino acids long. Germline loops: CDR1 SQVTM, CDR2 ANQGSEA. Here the CDR3 reads CSVVQGASSYNEQFF. CDR3 in DNA: TGCAGCGTTGTTCAGGGGGCTTCCTCCTACAATGAGCAGTTCTTC.

This clonotype was seen more than once but under ten times. The V gene is TRBV5-8, the J gene TRBJ2-1, with D unresolved. The CDR3 has 13 residues. Trimming took off 0 bases at V and 6 bases at J, with 7 bases between the two ends. The V gene's germline CDR1 is SGHTS and CDR2 YDEGEE. CDR3 residues: CASSLGPLNEQFF. CDR3 in DNA: TGTGCCAGCAGCTTGGGCCCGCTCAATGAGCAGTTCTTC.

The gene calls are TRBV11-2 and TRBJ2-5; D not certain. The DNA end favors TRBJ2-1, so the J call may be wrong. There are 13 residues in the CDR3. Germline CDR1 is SGHAT and CDR2 is FQNNGV. Here the CDR3 DNA reads TGTGCCAGCAGCTTAGGGAACGCGAATGAGCAGTTCTTC. Amino acid sequence: CASSLGNANEQFF.

This clonotype has only a few counts. The V gene is TRBV28, the J gene TRBJ2-5; D is uncertain. V was trimmed by 11 bases and J by 5 bases, leaving 12 bases between them. Germline V gene data show CDR1 as MDHEN and CDR2 as SYDVKM. The CDR3 loop spans 11 amino acids. CDR3 DNA sequence: TGTGCCCTTCAGGCTGGGGAGACCCAGTACTTC. Translated, it gives CALQAGETQYF.

CDR3 nucleotide sequence: TGTGCCAGCAGTCGACGACACGTGGGCAGCTCCTACAATGAGCAGTTCTTC. Its protein product is CASSRRHVGSSYNEQFF. This chain connects TRBV7-8 to TRBJ2-1; D gene unclear. This CDR3 comprises 17 residues. Germline V gives CDR1 SGHVS, CDR2 FQNEAQ. V lost 6 bases and J lost 0, with 18 bases in between.

The gene calls are TRBV7-8 and TRBJ2-7, with TRBD2 identical over 9 bases. Germline loops: CDR1 SGHVS, CDR2 FQNEAQ. CDR3 size: 15 residues. The V segment lost 3 bases and the J segment 2 bases; nucleotides outside the gene matches: 5. The CDR3 protein is CASSFLREGPYEQYF. CDR3 DNA: TGTGCCAGCAGCTTCTTGCGGGAGGGCCCCTACGAGCAGTACTTC.

This clonotype was observed a few times. This chain links TRBV11-2 with TRBJ2-2, with a tentative D call TRBD1 (6 bases). The germline V gene has CDR1 SGHAT and CDR2 FQNNGV. With 1 base removed from V and 6 bases from J, the gap between germline ends came to 15 bases. The CDR3 spans 16 residues. CDR3 amino acids: CASSLGRQGNAGELFF. CDR3 DNA: TGTGCCAGCAGCTTAGGCAGGCAGGGGAATGCCGGGGAGCTGTTTTTT.

The genes are TRBV29-1 and TRBJ2-7; 7 bases agree with TRBD1. With V trimmed by 2 bases and J by 6 bases, 7 bases remained unmatched. CDR3 length: 13 residues. Looked up from germline, CDR1 is SQVTM and CDR2 is ANQGSEA. The CDR3 sequence is CSVEFRGSSEQYF. The CDR3, as DNA: TGCAGCGTTGAATTCAGGGGGTCGTCCGAGCAGTACTTC.

CDR3 sequence: CASSPGLAGGGTQYF. CDR3 nucleotides: TGTGCCAGCAGCCCCGGACTAGCGGGAGGGGGGACCCAGTACTTC. This chain links TRBV6-5 with TRBJ2-5; 15 positions match TRBD2. Germline V gives CDR1 MNHEY, CDR2 SVGAGI. J lost 7 bases, V lost 6 bases, and 6 bases had no gene match. The CDR3 covers 15 residues.

The V call is TRBV5-1, the J call TRBJ2-1; TRBD1 or TRBD2 may be the D gene (5 bases each). The V end lost 4 bases, the J end lost 8 bases, and 16 bases lay between the germline ends. Germline V gene lookup returns CDR1 SGHRS and CDR2 YFSETQ. This CDR3 region has 14 residues. The CDR3 sequence is CASSRADGTDEQFF. The DNA for the CDR3 is TGCGCCAGCAGCCGGGCGGATGGGACGGATGAGCAGTTCTTC.

A few counts support this clonotype. As DNA, the CDR3 is TGTGCCAGCAGCGGCCAAGACAGTCGGGCCTACGAGCAGTACTTC. Protein product: CASSGQDSRAYEQYF. The chain has TRBV7-9 and TRBJ2-5, with D possibly TRBD1 on 5 matching bases. The J call may be wrong; the DNA end is better matched by TRBJ2-7. Germline V gene data show CDR1 as SEHNR and CDR2 as FQNEAQ (reference sequence). The CDR3 sequence is 15 residues long.

DNA of the CDR3: TGTGCCAGCAGCTTTCGCGGGGGGCCCCTCTGGGAGCAGTACTTC. This encodes CASSFRGGPLWEQYF. V and J are TRBV7-8 and TRBJ2-7, with TRBD2 matching 8 bases. V trimming: 3 bases; J trimming: 7 bases; junction bases outside the gene matches: 11. This CDR3 comprises 15 residues. Germline CDR1 and CDR2: SGHVS and FQNEAQ.

The genes are TRBV2 and TRBJ1-4; D is undetermined. Trimming cost V 6 bases and J 4 bases, with 3 bases left between them. The CDR3 length is 11 residues. Germline V gene sequence: CDR1 SNHLY, CDR2 FYNNEI. The CDR3 DNA reads TGTGCCAGCAGAATTAATGAAAAACTGTTTTTT. As protein: CASRINEKLFF.

The genes are TRBV20-1 and TRBJ2-3; 8 bases align to TRBD2. CDR1 and CDR2 from the germline V gene are DFQATT and SNEGSKA (reference sequence). V lost 2 bases to trimming and J lost 4 bases; unmatched junction nucleotides: 5. The CDR3 is made up of 14 amino acids. The CDR3 sequence is CSARPGGASDTQYF. DNA for the CDR3: TGCAGTGCTAGACCGGGGGGGGCCTCAGATACGCAGTATTTT.

This clonotype was found a few times. This rearrangement joins TRBV20-1 to TRBJ2-7; 8 bases are shared with TRBD1. The CDR3 has 13 residues. V lost 4 bases to trimming and J lost 2 bases; unmatched junction nucleotides: 4. The germline CDR1 and CDR2 sequences are DFQATT and SNEGSKA (reference sequence). CDR3 amino acids: CSAMGQAPYEQYF. Written as DNA, the CDR3 is TGCAGTGCTATGGGACAGGCTCCCTACGAGCAGTACTTC.

The rearrangement joins TRBV6-5 to TRBJ2-7; 11 bases align to TRBD2. There are 14 residues in the CDR3. Trimming took 2 bases from V and 5 from J; bases not matched to a gene: 2. The germline CDR1 and CDR2 sequences are MNHEY and SVGAGI. Here the CDR3 DNA reads TGTGCCAGCAGTTACCTAGCGGGAGGCGACGAGCAGTACTTC. The encoded protein is CASSYLAGGDEQYF.

This chain connects TRBV10-3 to TRBJ2-5, with 8 bases lining up with TRBD2. The end of the DNA aligns better with TRBJ2-1, so the J call may be wrong. This CDR3 is built from 17 residues. From germline, CDR1 is ENHRY and CDR2 SYGVKD. The CDR3 reads CAISFRKGTSSYNEQFF. CDR3 bases: TGTGCCATCAGTTTCCGTAAGGGGACTAGCTCCTACAATGAGCAGTTCTTC.